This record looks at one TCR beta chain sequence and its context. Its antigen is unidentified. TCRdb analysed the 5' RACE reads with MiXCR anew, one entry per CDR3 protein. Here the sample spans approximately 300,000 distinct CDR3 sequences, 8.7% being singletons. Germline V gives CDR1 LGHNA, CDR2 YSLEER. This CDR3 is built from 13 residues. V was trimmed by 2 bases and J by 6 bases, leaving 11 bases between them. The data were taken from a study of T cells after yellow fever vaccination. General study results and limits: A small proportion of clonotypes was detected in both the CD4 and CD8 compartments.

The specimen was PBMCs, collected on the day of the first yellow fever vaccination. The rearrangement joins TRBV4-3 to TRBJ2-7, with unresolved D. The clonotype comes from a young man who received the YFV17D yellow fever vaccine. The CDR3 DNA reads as TGCGCCAGCAGCCAAACCCACCTAAGCGAGCAGTACTTC. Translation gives CASSQTHLSEQYF.